This section outlines one T cell receptor beta chain sequence together with its context. Primers included in the PCR were 60 Vbeta and 13 Jbeta primers. The data were produced by immunoSEQ multiplex PCR, yet TCRdb's version contains in-frame clones alone and is incomplete. Here the sample table reports about 190,000 clones. These data are taken from a study of cytomegalovirus exposure and HLA in healthy donors. The CDR3 totals 12 residues. Losses at the gene ends were 8 bases for V and 2 bases for J; bases not matched to a gene: 4. Germline loops: CDR1 SQVTM, CDR2 ANQGSEA. Sequences were obtained from PBMCs. The clonotype was recovered from a woman aged 25 to 39 in good health and CMV-seropositive. The V and J genes are TRBV29-1 and TRBJ2-3; 7 bases fit TRBD2. Written as DNA, the CDR3 is TGCAGCAACCGGGACTACACAGATACGCAGTATTTT. Amino acids: CSNRDYTDTQYF.